Shown below are 18 T cell receptor beta chains from a single sample sequenced in a study of T cell clonality in common variable immunodeficiency. No cognate antigen is known for these TCRs. Study findings and constraints: Reportedly, TCR beta sequences from common variable immunodeficiency showed fewer deletions and N-nucleotide insertions.

Profiling relied on immunoSEQ multiplex PCR, and the TCRdb table lists in-frame clones only, not all of them. The sample is made up of 25,000 to 30,000 clones, none counted only once. The specimen was peripheral blood mononuclear cells. Receptors were obtained from a human donor with common variable immunodeficiency.

This clone was counted ten times or more. The DNA ends 3 residues before the CDR3 does, and the rest of the CDR3 is filled in from the germline J gene. The genes are TRBV29-1 and TRBJ2-5; a possible D gene is TRBD2 (5 bases). The V and J ends lost 7 bases and 5 bases respectively, with 17 bases between them. This CDR3 spans 13 amino acids. Germline CDR1 and CDR2: SQVTM and ANQGSEA. The CDR3 bases that were read are TGCAGCGGACTAAGGGCAGGCGGGGAGACC. This sequence encodes CSGLRAGGET. The entire CDR3 protein is CSGLRAGGETQYF.

This clone was recorded a few times. The read ends 3 residues before the CDR3 terminus; that terminus is restored from the germline J gene. This chain connects TRBV7-6 to TRBJ2-7; TRBD2 might be the D (6 bases). V was pared by 4 bases and J by 2 bases, with 12 bases between. CDR3 length equals 14 residues. Germline CDR1 and CDR2: SGHVS and FNYEAQ. The CDR3 DNA, read in part, is TGTGCCAGCAGCTCCGGGGACTTGGCCTACGAG. Amino acids: CASSSGDLAYE. The whole CDR3 is CASSSGDLAYEQYF.

There are many counts of this clone. Read coverage stops 3 residues before the CDR3 terminus; the germline J gene supplies the remainder. This sequence joins TRBV19 and TRBJ2-2; D is perhaps TRBD2 (5 bases). The CDR3 has 15 amino acids. Germline CDR1 is LNHDA and CDR2 is SQIVND (reference sequence). The V end lost 9 bases, the J end lost 4 bases, and 18 bases lay between the germline ends. The covered CDR3 bases are TGTGCCAGCCACCCGGCGGGTTTGGGCACCGGGGAG. Its protein is CASHPAGLGTGE. In full, the CDR3 is CASHPAGLGTGELFF.

Concerning this clone itself: The read ends 3 residues before the CDR3 terminus; that terminus is restored from the germline J gene. V is TRBV16 and J is TRBJ1-2, with D possibly matching TRBD1 (5 bases). V was cut by 4 bases and J by 6 bases, with 18 bases left in between. The CDR3 is made up of 15 amino acids. Germline V CDR1 and CDR2: KGHSY, FQNENV. The sequenced part of the CDR3 DNA is TGTGCCAGCAGCCCGGACGGGGGGATTGGGGATGGC. The encoded protein is CASSPDGGIGDG. The entire CDR3 protein is CASSPDGGIGDGYTF.

This clone was detected many times. The read is 3 residues too short to cover the CDR3 end, so that end is filled in from the germline J gene. This chain uses TRBV10-3 with TRBJ1-5; TRBD1 aligns across 9 bases. The V segment lost 2 bases and the J segment 1 base; nucleotides outside the gene matches: 3. The CDR3 is 16 amino acids. Germline CDR1 and CDR2: ENHRY and SYGVKD. Partial CDR3 DNA: TGTGCCATCAGTGAGAGGACAGGGGAGAGCAATCAGCCC. Its translation is CAISERTGESNQP. The complete CDR3 reads CAISERTGESNQPQHF.

This clone showed up just a few times. The read ends 3 residues early relative to the CDR3; the germline J gene fills the gap. V usage is TRBV7-6 and J usage is TRBJ2-1; 8 bases line up with TRBD2. The CDR3 sequence is 17 residues long. Unmatched junction bases numbered 16, after V lost 5 bases and J lost 7 bases. Germline V lookup: CDR1 SGHVS, CDR2 FNYEAQ. CDR3 DNA (partial): TGTGCCAGCAGCGGCGGAGGCGGGAGGCCGAAAAGGAATGAG. Encoded protein: CASSGGGGRPKRNE. The entire CDR3 protein reads CASSGGGGRPKRNEQFF.

This clone has a count of ten or more. The missing CDR3 end, 3 residues past where the read stops, is filled in from the germline J gene. J is TRBJ2-5 and V is TRBV18; 7 bases agree with TRBD1. There are 15 residues in the CDR3. CDR1 KGHSH and CDR2 LQKENI come from the germline V gene. V trimming: 1 base; J trimming: 0 bases; junction bases outside the gene matches: 2. This chain's CDR3 is CASSPRQGYQETQYF. The CDR3 DNA, read in part, is TGTGCCAGCTCACCACGACAGGGTTACCAAGAGACC.

With respect to this clone: The read is 3 residues too short to cover the CDR3 end, so that end is filled in from the germline J gene. This chain links TRBV19 with TRBJ1-5, with 9 nucleotides matching TRBD1. Trimming cost V 8 bases and J 2 bases; bases outside gene matches: 4. CDR3 size: 14 residues. CDR1 is LNHDA, CDR2 SQIVND, per germline (reference sequence). The CDR3: CASWDRVRNQPQHF. The CDR3 DNA, read in part, is TGTGCCAGTTGGGACAGGGTGCGCAATCAGCCC. Filled out from reference TRBV19 and TRBJ1-5, the complete variable domain reads DGGITQSPKYLFRKEGQNVTLSCEQNLNHDAMYWYRQDPGQGLRLIYYSQIVNDFQKGDIAEGYSVSREKKESFPLTVTSAQKNPTAFYLCASWDRVRNQPQHFGDGTRLSIL.

This clone was found many times. The read terminates 3 residues before the CDR3 end, so the remaining end is supplied by the germline J gene. The rearrangement links TRBV19 to TRBJ2-2; tentatively, D is TRBD1 (5 bases). Trimming shortened V by 8 bases and J by 4 bases, and 20 bases separated the two germline ends. Germline assignment: CDR1 LNHDA and CDR2 SQIVND (reference sequence). The CDR3 has 16 amino acids. Partial CDR3 DNA: TGTGCCAGTTTAGGCAGGGCTCAACTGGTCACCGGGGAG. Its protein product is CASLGRAQLVTGE. The complete CDR3 protein is CASLGRAQLVTGELFF.

Of note for this clone: The CDR3 goes on 3 residues after the read ends, and that part is filled in from the germline J gene. The V gene is TRBV19, the J gene TRBJ2-3; perhaps TRBD2 as D (6 bases). CDR3 size: 17 residues. V lost 1 base and J 2 bases, leaving 16 bases between the germline ends. Germline V lookup: CDR1 LNHDA, CDR2 SQIVND (reference sequence). CDR3 region: CASSIAVERALTDTQYF. The sequenced part of the CDR3 DNA is TGTGCCAGTAGTATAGCTGTAGAGCGGGCCCTCACAGATACG.

This clone was seen repeatedly, ten times or more. Read data end 3 residues before the CDR3 end; the end is taken from the germline J gene. The genes are TRBV7-8 and TRBJ2-2; 7 bases are a match to TRBD2. Unmatched junction bases numbered 7, after V lost 2 bases and J lost 7 bases. In germline, CDR1 is SGHVS, CDR2 FQNEAQ. The CDR3 runs 15 residues. CDR3 amino acids: CASSLRLAFGGELFF. The covered CDR3 bases are TGTGCCAGCAGCTTAAGACTAGCCTTCGGCGGGGAG. Variable domain in full (rest from reference TRBV7-8 and TRBJ2-2): GAGVSQSPRYKVAKRGQDVALRCDPISGHVSLFWYQQALGQGPEFLTYFQNEAQLDKSGLPSDRFFAERPEGSVSTLKIQRTQQEDSAVYLCASSLRLAFGGELFFGEGSRLTVL.

This clone showed up just a few times. The read ends 3 residues before the CDR3 terminus; that terminus is restored from the germline J gene. V gene TRBV6-1 combines with J gene TRBJ2-7; TRBD2 matches at 7 bases. CDR1 MNHNS and CDR2 SASEGT come from the germline V gene. Trimming cost V 4 bases and J 4 bases; bases outside gene matches: 7. The CDR3 has 14 amino acids. CDR3 in amino acids: CASSADLGGYEQYF. The DNA read from the CDR3 is TGTGCCAGCAGTGCCGATCTCGGGGGGTACGAG.

At least ten counts were recorded for this clone. The read is 3 residues too short to cover the CDR3 end, so that end is filled in from the germline J gene. The rearrangement links TRBV5-1 to TRBJ2-3; 9 bases line up with TRBD2. The V segment lost 0 bases and the J segment 1 base; nucleotides outside the gene matches: 6. Germline CDR1 reads SGHRS; CDR2 reads YFSETQ. The CDR3 loop spans 17 amino acids. The sequenced CDR3 bases are TGCGCCAGCAGCTTGGTTCCTAGCGGGACGGGCACAGATACG. Translated: CASSLVPSGTGTDT. The whole CDR3 sequence is CASSLVPSGTGTDTQYF.

In its sample, this clone was seen many times. The CDR3 end lies 3 residues beyond the end of the read and is filled in from the germline J gene. This chain uses TRBV19 with TRBJ2-6; possible D gene TRBD1, 6 bases. From germline, CDR1 is LNHDA and CDR2 SQIVND (reference sequence). The CDR3 is 17 residues long. V gave up 1 base and J gave up 0 bases, with 10 bases separating them. Partial CDR3 DNA: TGTGCCAGTAGTATAGTATCAGGGGCCTCTGGGGCCAACGTC. Amino acid sequence: CASSIVSGASGANV. The complete CDR3 protein is CASSIVSGASGANVLTF.

This clone was picked up a small number of times. The read finishes 3 residues shy of the CDR3 end, and the germline J gene is used to complete it. The chain uses TRBV10-3 and TRBJ2-1; 7 nucleotides agree with TRBD2. V was pared by 0 bases and J by 7 bases, with 9 bases of the junction left unmatched. There are 16 residues in the CDR3. Germline loops: CDR1 ENHRY, CDR2 SYGVKD. CDR3 protein: CAISESWAGERNEQFF. The sequenced CDR3 bases are TGTGCCATCAGTGAGTCTTGGGCGGGAGAGCGAAATGAG.

Ten or more counts support this clone. The CDR3 goes on 3 residues after the read ends, and that part is filled in from the germline J gene. This sequence joins TRBV5-1 and TRBJ1-1, with TRBD1 identical over 7 bases. V was pared by 0 bases and J by 0 bases, with 8 bases of the junction left unmatched. Germline lookup yields CDR1 SGHRS and CDR2 YFSETQ. CDR3 length: 17 residues. CDR3 DNA (partial): TGCGCCAGCAGCTTGGAACGACAGGGAAGGTTGAACACTGAA. Its protein is CASSLERQGRLNTE. The CDR3, in full, reads CASSLERQGRLNTEAFF.

This clone has only a few counts. The missing CDR3 end, 3 residues past where the read stops, is filled in from the germline J gene. This chain uses TRBV11-3 with TRBJ2-1; D may be TRBD1 (7 bases). With 4 bases removed from V and 0 bases from J, the gap between germline ends came to 10 bases. CDR1 and CDR2 from the germline V gene are SGHNT and YENEEA. The CDR3 consists of 15 residues. The CDR3 sequence: CASSSGGISYNEQFF. The CDR3 DNA, read in part, is TGTGCCAGCAGCTCAGGGGGGATCTCCTACAATGAG.

CDR3 bases read: TGTGCCAGCAGCCCGGCCCCGGGGTGGGACAATGAG. Protein: CASSPAPGWDNE. The full-length CDR3 reads as CASSPAPGWDNEQFF. The V call is TRBV7-9, the J call TRBJ2-1; possible D gene TRBD2, 5 bases. The CDR3 is cut off 3 residues early in the read; its end comes from the germline J gene. The V gene lost 5 bases and the J gene lost 5 bases, with 16 bases spanning the gap. Germline V CDR1 and CDR2: SEHNR, FQNEAQ (reference sequence). CDR3 length: 15 residues.